Many counts were recorded for the clone carrying this T cell receptor (beta chain). The sample is drawn from a study of regulatory T cells in long-lasting Graves disease. Time point denoted: newly diagnosed GD, antithyroid drugs for less than 3 months. There was RNA extracted from PBMCs, and the TCR library was made from it. In building TCR beta libraries, iRepertoire HTBI primers were used together with Arm-PCR of CDR3 regions. TCRdb reprocessed the multiplex PCR reads with MiXCR, giving one entry per CDR3 protein. In the table there are over 200,000 distinct CDR3 sequences, around 20% of which are singletons. The clonotype comes from a female donor with Graves disease. The sequenced sample was peripheral blood mononuclear cells (PBMCs), obtained at new diagnosis, from a patient treated with antithyroid drugs.

CDR3 nucleotide sequence: TGTGCCAGCAGCGTAAGACAGTTGGGGTTGGCTGAAGCTTTCTTT. It translates to CASSVRQLGLAEAFF. This rearrangement joins TRBV11-2 to TRBJ1-1; the D gene is possibly TRBD1 (5 bases). Trimming stripped 5 bases from V and 6 bases from J, with 19 bases between. The CDR3 has 15 residues. The V gene's germline CDR1 is SGHAT and CDR2 FQNNGV.